The rows below give T cell receptor beta chains drawn from one sample of a study of blood T cell repertoires in COVID-19. The protocol was immunoSEQ multiplex PCR, while the TCRdb copy is restricted to in-frame clones and leaves out a portion. The table lists tens of thousands of clones, roughly 79% of them singletons. Sequencing was carried out using peripheral blood. Receptors were obtained from a man at least 80 years old with acute or convalescent COVID-19. Each CDR3 is given with its conserved first and last residue. Each record gives: D gene, V gene, clone size, J gene, CDR3 DNA, CDR3 protein. A D gene is named only where the DNA matches it firmly. Part of the rows lack a size; the others show once, few, many or a class for expanded clones.

>NA|TRBV6-2/TRBV6-3|NA|TRBJ2-7
TGTGCCAGCAGCCCCCCCCTACCCAGGGACGAGCAGTACTTC
CASSPPLPRDEQYF
>NA|TRBV5-1|once|TRBJ2-1
TGCGCCAGCAGCCTGGGCGATAGGGGCATATACAATGAGCAGTTCTTC
CASSLGDRGIYNEQFF
>NA|TRBV5-6|few|TRBJ2-1
TGTGCCAGCAGCTTGGTTTCAGGGGAGGAGCAGTTCTTC
CASSLVSGEEQFF
>NA|TRBV2|NA|TRBJ2-7
TGTGCCAGCAGTGGGGGGCGGAACTCCTACGAGCAGTACTTC
CASSGGRNSYEQYF
>NA|TRBV2|NA|TRBJ1-1
TGTGCCAGCAGTGAAGAACAGGGTAGAGGCACTGAAGCTTTCTTT
CASSEEQGRGTEAFF
>TRBD2|TRBV4-2|NA|TRBJ2-1
TGTGCCAGCAGCCACCCCCTTGCGCCGGGAGGTGTTGAGCAGTTCTTC
CASSHPLAPGGVEQFF
>TRBD2|TRBV28|NA|TRBJ2-5
TGTGCCAGCAGTACGGGGACTAGCGGAAGGGGGACCCAGTACTTC
CASSTGTSGRGTQYF
>TRBD1|TRBV18|NA|TRBJ2-7
TGTGCCAGCTCATCAACCGGGACAGCCTACGAGCAGTACTTC
CASSSTGTAYEQYF
>NA|TRBV30|NA|TRBJ2-5
TGTGCCTGGAGAGGTCCCGGAGCGACCCAGTACTTC
CAWRGPGATQYF
>TRBD1|TRBV19|NA|TRBJ2-2
TGTGCCAGTAGCTCTCGGGACAGGGGGCCTCGCAACACCGGGGAGCTGTTTTTT
CASSSRDRGPRNTGELFF
>NA|TRBV18|NA|TRBJ2-7
TGTGCCAGCTCTCTTATACGGGACACCTACGAGCAGTACTTC
CASSLIRDTYEQYF
>TRBD1|TRBV7-8|NA|TRBJ2-7
TGTGCCAGCAGCTTGAGGTTAGGGGGCAGGGCAGACGAGCAGTACTTC
CASSLRLGGRADEQYF
>TRBD1|TRBV6-6|once|TRBJ1-5
TGTGCCAGCAGTCACCGTGTGAGGGACAGGGGCTCCATAAGCAATCAGCCCCAGCATTTT
CASSHRVRDRGSISNQPQHF
>NA|TRBV5-6|NA|TRBJ2-7
TGTGCCAGCAGCTTGGCAAGTGGTAGGGGGTTGAATTTC
CASSLASGRGLNF
>TRBD2|TRBV29-1|NA|TRBJ2-2
TGCAGCGTTAGGACTAGCATAAACACCGGGGAGCTGTTTTTT
CSVRTSINTGELFF
>NA|TRBV5-1|NA|TRBJ2-7
TGCGCCAGCAGCCCTTTTGCGGGGCAGGGAGAGCAGTACTTC
CASSPFAGQGEQYF
>TRBD1|TRBV3-1/TRBV3-2|once|TRBJ1-4
TGTGCCAGCAGCCCTACCGGGACAGGTTGGAGGGCTAATGAAAAACTGTTTTTT
CASSPTGTGWRANEKLFF
>TRBD2|TRBV9|NA|TRBJ2-1
TGTGCCAGCACTGGAGCGGGAGATTACAATGAGCAGTTCTTC
CASTGAGDYNEQFF
>TRBD2|TRBV28|NA|TRBJ2-1
TGTGCCAGCAGTTTGTCTAGCGGGAGGGCCAATGAGCAGTTCTTC
CASSLSSGRANEQFF
>TRBD2|TRBV29-1|NA|TRBJ2-1
TGCAGCGTTGAGCCTAGCGGGAAATCCTACAATGAGCAGTTCTTC
CSVEPSGKSYNEQFF
>NA|TRBV6-5|NA|TRBJ1-2
TGTGCCAGCAGGTACTCCCCAGGACTGGGCTACACCTTC
CASRYSPGLGYTF
>TRBD2|TRBV5-6|few|TRBJ2-7
TGTGCCAGCAGTTACCGGGAGGGCCGAACAAGACAGTACTTC
CASSYREGRTRQYF